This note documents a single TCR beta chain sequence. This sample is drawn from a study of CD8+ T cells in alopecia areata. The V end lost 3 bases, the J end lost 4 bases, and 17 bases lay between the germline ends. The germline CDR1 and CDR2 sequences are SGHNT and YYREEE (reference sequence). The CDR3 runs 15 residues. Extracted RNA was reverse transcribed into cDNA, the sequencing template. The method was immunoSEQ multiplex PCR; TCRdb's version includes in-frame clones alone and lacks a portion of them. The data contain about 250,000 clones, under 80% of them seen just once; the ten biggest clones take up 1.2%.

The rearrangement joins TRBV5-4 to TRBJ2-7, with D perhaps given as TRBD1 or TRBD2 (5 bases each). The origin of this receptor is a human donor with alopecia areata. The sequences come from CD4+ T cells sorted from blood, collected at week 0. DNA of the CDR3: TGTGCCAGCAGCTCGTGGGACGGGCGAGGATACGAGCAGTACTTC. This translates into CASSSWDGRGYEQYF.